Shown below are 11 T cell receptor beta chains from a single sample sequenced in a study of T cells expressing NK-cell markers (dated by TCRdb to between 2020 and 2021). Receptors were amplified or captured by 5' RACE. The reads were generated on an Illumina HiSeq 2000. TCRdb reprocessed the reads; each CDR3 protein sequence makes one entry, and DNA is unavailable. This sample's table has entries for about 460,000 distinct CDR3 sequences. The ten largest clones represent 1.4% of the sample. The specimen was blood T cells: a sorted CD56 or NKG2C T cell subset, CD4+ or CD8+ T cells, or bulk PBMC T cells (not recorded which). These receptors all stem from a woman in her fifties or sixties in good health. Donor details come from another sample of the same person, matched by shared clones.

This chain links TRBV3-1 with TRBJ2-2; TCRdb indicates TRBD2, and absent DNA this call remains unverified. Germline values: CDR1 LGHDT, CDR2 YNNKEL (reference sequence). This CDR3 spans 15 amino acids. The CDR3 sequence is CTSSQALAVTGELFF.

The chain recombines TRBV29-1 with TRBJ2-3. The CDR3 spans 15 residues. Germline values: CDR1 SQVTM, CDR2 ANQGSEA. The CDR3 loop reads CSVQMFGSSTDTQYF.

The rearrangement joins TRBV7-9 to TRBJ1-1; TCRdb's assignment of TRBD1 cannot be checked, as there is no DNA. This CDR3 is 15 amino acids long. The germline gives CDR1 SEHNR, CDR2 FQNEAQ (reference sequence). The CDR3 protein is CASSPRTVVNTEAFF.

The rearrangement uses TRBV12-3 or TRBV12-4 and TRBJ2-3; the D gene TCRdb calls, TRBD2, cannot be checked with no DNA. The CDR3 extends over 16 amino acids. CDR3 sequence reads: CASSPEAGRATDTQYF.

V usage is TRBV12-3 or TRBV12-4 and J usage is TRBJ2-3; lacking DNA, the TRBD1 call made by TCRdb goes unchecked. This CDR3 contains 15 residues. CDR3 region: CASSPRGDSTDTQYF.

CDR3: CASRSGPANTGELFF. The genes are TRBV12-3 or TRBV12-4 and TRBJ2-2; TCRdb's D call of TRBD2 is untestable without DNA. This CDR3 has 15 amino acids.

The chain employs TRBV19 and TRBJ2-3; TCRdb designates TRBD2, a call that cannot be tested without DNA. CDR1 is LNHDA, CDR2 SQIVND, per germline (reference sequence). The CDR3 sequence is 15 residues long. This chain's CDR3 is CASSIQSGDGDTQYF.

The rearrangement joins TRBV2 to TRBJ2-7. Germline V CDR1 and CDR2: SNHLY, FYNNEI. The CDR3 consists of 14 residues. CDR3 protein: CASTQPDGSYEQYF.

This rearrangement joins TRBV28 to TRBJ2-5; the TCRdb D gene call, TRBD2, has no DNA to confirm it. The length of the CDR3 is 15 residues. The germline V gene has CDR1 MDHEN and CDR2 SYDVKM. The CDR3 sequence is CASSFRTDGPRAQYF. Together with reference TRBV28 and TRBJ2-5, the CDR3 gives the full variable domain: DVKVTQSSRYLVKRTGEKVFLECVQDMDHENMFWYRQDPGLGLRLIYFSYDVKMKEKGDIPEGYSVSREKKERFSLILESASTNQTSMYLCASSFRTDGPRAQYFGPGTRLLVL.

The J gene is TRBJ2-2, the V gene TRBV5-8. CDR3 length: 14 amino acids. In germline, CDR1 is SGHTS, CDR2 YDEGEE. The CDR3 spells CASRWSLNTGELFF.

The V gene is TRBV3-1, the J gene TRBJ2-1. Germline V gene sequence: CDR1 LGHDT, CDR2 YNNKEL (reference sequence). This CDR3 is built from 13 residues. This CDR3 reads CASSQGFINEQFF.